This T cell receptor beta chain comes out of a study of T cell responses to AZD1222 COVID-19 vaccine. General study points: Just a handful of AZD1222 recipients were seropositive at baseline. Clonal diversity was possibly underestimated; the donors were predominantly white British and more often female. CD4 TCRs linked to vaccination spanned spike, dominating at 160-218 and 743-854. Sampling that yielded the repertoires occurred only after the peak T cell response.

On this clone: Its specificity is unknown.

Per germline, CDR1 SGHTA and CDR2 FQGTGA. The CDR3 is 15 amino acids. V dropped 3 bases and J dropped 0 bases, with 11 bases sitting between them. The data were produced by immunoSEQ multiplex PCR, yet TCRdb's version contains in-frame clones alone and is incomplete. The sample lists approximately 190,000 clones, approximately 92% seen once, with roughly 1.3% in the top ten. This TCR was sampled from an adult in good health. The source was peripheral blood, collected on day 0 of AZD1222 vaccination. The V call is TRBV7-3, the J call TRBJ1-1; maybe TRBD1 (6 bases). The CDR3 reads CASSLQGSMNTEAFF. Written as DNA, the CDR3 is TGTGCCAGCAGCTTGCAGGGGAGTATGAACACTGAAGCTTTCTTT. Full variable domain (remainder filled in from reference TRBV7-3 and TRBJ1-1): GAGVSQTPSNKVTEKGKYVELRCDPISGHTALYWYRQSLGQGPEFLIYFQGTGAADDSGLPNDRFFAVRPEGSVSTLKIQRTERGDSAVYLCASSLQGSMNTEAFFGQGTRLTVV.